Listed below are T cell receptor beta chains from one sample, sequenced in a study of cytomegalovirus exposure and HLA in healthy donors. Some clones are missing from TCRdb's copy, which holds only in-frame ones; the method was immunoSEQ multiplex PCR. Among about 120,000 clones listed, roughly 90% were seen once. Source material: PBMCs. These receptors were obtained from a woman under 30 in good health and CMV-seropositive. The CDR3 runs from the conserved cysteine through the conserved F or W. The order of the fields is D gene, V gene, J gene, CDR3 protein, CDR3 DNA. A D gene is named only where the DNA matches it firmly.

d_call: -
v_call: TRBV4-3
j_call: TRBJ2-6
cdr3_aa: CASSQDRQASGANVLTF
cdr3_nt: TGCGCCAGCAGCCAAGACCGGCAGGCCTCTGGGGCCAACGTCCTGACTTTC

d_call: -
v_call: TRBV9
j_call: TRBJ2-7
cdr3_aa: CASSVDGQGIGYEQYF
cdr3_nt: TGTGCCAGCAGCGTAGATGGGCAGGGCATCGGCTACGAGCAGTACTTC

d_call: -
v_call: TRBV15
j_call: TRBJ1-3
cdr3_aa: CATSAQGSSMVGNTIYF
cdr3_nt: TGTGCCACCAGCGCACAGGGTTCTTCTATGGTGGGAAACACCATATATTTT

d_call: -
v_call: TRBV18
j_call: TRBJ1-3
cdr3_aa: CASSGTETGNTIYF
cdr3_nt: TGTGCCAGCTCTGGGACTGAGACTGGAAACACCATATATTTT

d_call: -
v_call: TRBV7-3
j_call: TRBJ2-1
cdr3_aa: CASSLRAQTQIPNEQFF
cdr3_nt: TGTGCCAGCAGCTTAAGGGCACAAACCCAAATCCCAAATGAGCAGTTCTTC

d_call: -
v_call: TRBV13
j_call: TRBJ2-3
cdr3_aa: CASSLVSQTDTQYF
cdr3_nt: TGTGCCAGCAGCTTAGTATCCCAGACAGATACGCAGTATTTT

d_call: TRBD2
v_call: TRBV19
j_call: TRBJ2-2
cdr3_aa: CASSIGLAGLTGELFF
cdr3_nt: TGTGCCAGTAGTATAGGCCTAGCGGGGCTGACCGGGGAGCTGTTTTTT

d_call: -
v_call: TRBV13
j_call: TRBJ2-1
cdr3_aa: CASSPRLEVNEQFF
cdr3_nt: TGTGCCAGCAGCCCGCGACTAGAGGTCAATGAGCAGTTCTTC

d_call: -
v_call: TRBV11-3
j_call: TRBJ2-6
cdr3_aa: CATPSGGGASGANVLTF
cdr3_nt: TGTGCCACGCCCTCCGGAGGCGGGGCTTCTGGGGCCAACGTCCTGACTTTC

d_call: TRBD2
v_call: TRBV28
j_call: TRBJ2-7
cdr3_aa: CASSLPAGGFHEQYF
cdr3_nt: TGTGCCAGCAGTTTACCAGCGGGAGGGTTCCACGAGCAGTACTTC

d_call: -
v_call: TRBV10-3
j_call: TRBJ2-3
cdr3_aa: CAISGGLKYTDTQYF
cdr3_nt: TGTGCCATCAGTGGCGGGCTCAAATACACAGATACGCAGTATTTT

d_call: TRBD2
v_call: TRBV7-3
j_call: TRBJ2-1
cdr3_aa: CASSTSGGEQFF
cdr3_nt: TGTGCCAGCAGTACTAGCGGGGGGGAGCAGTTCTTC

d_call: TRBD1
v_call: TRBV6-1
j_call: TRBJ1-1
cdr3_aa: CASSPQGSEAFF
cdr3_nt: TGTGCCAGCAGTCCACAGGGGAGTGAAGCTTTCTTT

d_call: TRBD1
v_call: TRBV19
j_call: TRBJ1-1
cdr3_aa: CASSLRRQGSNTEAFF
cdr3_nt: TGTGCCAGTAGTTTACGGAGACAGGGCTCGAACACTGAAGCTTTCTTT

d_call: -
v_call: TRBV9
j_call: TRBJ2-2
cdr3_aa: CASSEPTKDGMNTGELFF
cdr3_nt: TGTGCCAGCAGCGAACCGACTAAGGATGGGATGAACACCGGGGAGCTGTTTTTT

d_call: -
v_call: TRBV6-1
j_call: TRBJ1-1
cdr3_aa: CASRPNSGKKAFF
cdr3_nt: TGTGCCAGCAGACCCAACTCCGGGAAAAAAGCTTTCTTT

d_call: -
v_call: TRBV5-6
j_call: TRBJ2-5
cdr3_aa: CASSLVTGQETQYF
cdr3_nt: TGTGCCAGCAGCTTGGTGACAGGCCAAGAGACCCAGTACTTC

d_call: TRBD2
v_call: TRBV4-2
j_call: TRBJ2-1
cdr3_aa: CASSLPLAGYNEQFF
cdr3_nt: TGTGCCAGCAGCCTCCCCCTAGCGGGATACAATGAGCAGTTCTTC

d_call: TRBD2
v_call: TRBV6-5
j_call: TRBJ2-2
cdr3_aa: CASSYSREGAGELFF
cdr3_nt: TGTGCCAGCAGTTACTCACGGGAGGGGGCCGGGGAGCTGTTTTTT